Included here is one TCR beta chain sequence, with context. Clones were read by immunoSEQ multiplex PCR, and TCRdb kept only the in-frame ones, dropping some. The sample has just under 60,000 clones, roughly nine tenths seen once. The record originates from a study of OX40 agonist ivuxolimab in advanced cancers. The overall study: Patients were given ivuxolimab, an antibody that agonizes OX40 (CD134).

This CDR3 comprises 12 residues. Germline V gene sequence: CDR1 MGHDK, CDR2 SYGVNS. The ends were cut back, 7 bases at V and 3 bases at J, with 7 bases in the middle. The receptor was derived from an adult with an advanced solid tumor such as melanoma, head and neck, liver or kidney cancer. This sequence joins TRBV25-1 and TRBJ2-1; possible D gene TRBD2, 5 bases. Sequencing was performed on CD4+ or CD8+ T cells sorted from blood, taken in a trial of the OX40 agonist ivuxolimab. The CDR3 spells CASTRGYNEQFF. CDR3 DNA sequence: TGTGCCAGCACCCGGGGCTACAATGAGCAGTTCTTC.